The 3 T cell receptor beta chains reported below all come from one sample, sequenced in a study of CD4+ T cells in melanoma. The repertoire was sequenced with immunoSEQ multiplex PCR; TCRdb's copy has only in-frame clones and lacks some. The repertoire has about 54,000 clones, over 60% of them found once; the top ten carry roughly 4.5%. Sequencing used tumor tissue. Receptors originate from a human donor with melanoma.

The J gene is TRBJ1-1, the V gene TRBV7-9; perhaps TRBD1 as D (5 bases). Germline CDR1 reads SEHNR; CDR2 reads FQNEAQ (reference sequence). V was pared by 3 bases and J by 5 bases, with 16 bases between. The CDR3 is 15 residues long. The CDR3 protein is CASSLDAGRRTEAFF. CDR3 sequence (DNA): TGTGCCAGCAGCTTGGACGCGGGACGAAGGACTGAAGCTTTCTTT.

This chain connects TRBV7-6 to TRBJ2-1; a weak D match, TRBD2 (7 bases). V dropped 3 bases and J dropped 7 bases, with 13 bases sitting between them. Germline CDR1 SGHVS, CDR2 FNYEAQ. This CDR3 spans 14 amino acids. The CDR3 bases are TGTGCCAGCAGCTTGGGGGGGGCCGGGAATGAGCAGTTCTTC. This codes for CASSLGGAGNEQFF.

The DNA of the CDR3 is TGTGCCAGCAGCGGGACTAGCGGCCAAGAGACCCAGTACTTC. Encoded protein: CASSGTSGQETQYF. The chain has TRBV9 and TRBJ2-5; 10 nucleotides agree with TRBD2. The germline V gene has CDR1 SGDLS and CDR2 YYNGEE. Unmatched junction bases numbered 0, after V lost 3 bases and J lost 1 base. The CDR3 is made up of 14 amino acids.